This TCR beta chain stems from a study of CD8 T cells in Susac syndrome. Study results and caveats: The study acknowledged a relatively small number of individuals in its TCR sequencing and HLA analysis.

Reverse transcription of roughly 0.45 to 1 ug RNA was performed with random hexamers. An immunoSEQ multiplex PCR amplified TCR beta CDR3 over 54 Vbeta and 13 Jbeta. TCRdb re-derived calls from the immunoSEQ multiplex PCR reads in MiXCR, one entry per CDR3 protein. Of roughly 28,000 distinct CDR3 sequences in the sample, 94% were seen once. V shed 8 bases and J shed 1 base, with 14 bases lying between them. CDR1 and CDR2 (germline): SGHAT, FQNNGV. The CDR3 totals 14 residues. Comment on this clonotype: The target antigen is unknown.

Negative isolation was applied to CD8+ and CD4+ T cells, and FACS enrichment was applied to TEMRA cells. The origin of this receptor is a human donor in good health. The sequenced material came from CD8+ T cells from PBMCs. The rearrangement uses TRBV11-2 and TRBJ1-1; D is undetermined. CDR3 in DNA: TGTGCCAGCCTTCTTGGGGTTTCGAACACTGAAGCTTTCTTT. This codes for CASLLGVSNTEAFF.